Listed here are 16 T cell receptor beta chains from one sample, sequenced in a study of beta chain features in type 1 diabetes. Reverse transcription of all isolated RNA meant that expressed TCRB transcripts were sequenced. Assay used: immunoSEQ multiplex PCR; TCRdb lists only in-frame clones, some missing. Among about 38,000 clones listed, 64% were seen once. Sequencing used Tregs from blood. These receptors came from a woman younger than 45 in good health.

V gene TRBV5-5 combines with J gene TRBJ1-2; 9 positions agree with TRBD1. J gave up 7 bases and V 0 bases, and 7 bases lay outside the gene matches. The CDR3 runs to 15 residues. Germline V lookup: CDR1 SGHKS, CDR2 YYEKEE (reference sequence). CDR3 region: CASSLAGTGPRGYTF. In DNA, the CDR3 is TGTGCCAGCAGCTTGGCCGGGACAGGGCCCCGTGGCTACACCTTC.

In its sample, this clone was seen a few times. V is TRBV4-3 and J is TRBJ2-2, with 11 bases lining up with TRBD2. The CDR3 is 15 amino acids. The V gene end was trimmed by 1 base and the J gene end by 7 bases; junction bases not matched to a gene: 2. CDR1 LGHNA and CDR2 YSLEER come from the germline V gene. Here the CDR3 reads CASSQVAGGFGELFF. CDR3 nucleotides: TGCGCCAGCAGCCAAGTAGCGGGAGGGTTCGGGGAGCTGTTTTTT.

This clone is a singleton in its sample. This chain uses TRBV9 with TRBJ2-1; 7 bases match TRBD2. The junction had 11 bases not matched to a gene; V was cut back by 0 bases and J by 2 bases. Germline V lookup: CDR1 SGDLS, CDR2 YYNGEE. This CDR3 is 18 amino acids long. CDR3 bases: TGTGCCAGCAGCGTAGGCGCGGGAGTTATCTTGCCCTACAATGAGCAGTTCTTC. Translated: CASSVGAGVILPYNEQFF.

V is TRBV28 and J is TRBJ1-4; TRBD1 might be the D (5 bases). The CDR3 runs to 14 residues. CDR1 and CDR2 (germline): MDHEN, SYDVKM. V was shortened by 3 bases and J by 4 bases, with 9 bases between the two germline ends. CDR3 amino acids: CASSFARDNEKLFF. The CDR3, as DNA: TGTGCCAGCAGTTTTGCCAGGGATAATGAAAAACTGTTTTTT.

The gene calls are TRBV5-1 and TRBJ2-7; tentative D call: TRBD2 (6 bases). Trimming removed 4 bases from V and 5 bases from J, with 16 bases in between. The CDR3 is 14 residues long. The V gene's germline CDR1 is SGHRS and CDR2 YFSETQ. The CDR3 DNA reads as TGCGCCAGCAGCCAAACCACTAGCTTCCACGAGCAGTACTTC. Translating gives CASSQTTSFHEQYF.

The V gene is TRBV11-2, the J gene TRBJ2-2; D may be TRBD1 (5 bases). Trimming removed 5 bases from V and 1 base from J, with 11 bases in between. This CDR3 contains 15 residues. Looked up from germline, CDR1 is SGHAT and CDR2 is FQNNGV. CDR3: CASSVTQGNTGELFF. The CDR3 DNA reads as TGTGCCAGCAGCGTTACCCAGGGGAACACCGGGGAGCTGTTTTTT.

The genes are TRBV27 and TRBJ2-5; 12 positions match TRBD2. CDR1 is MNHEY and CDR2 is SMNVEV in the germline V gene (reference sequence). There are 15 residues in the CDR3. V trimming: 4 bases; J trimming: 5 bases; junction bases outside the gene matches: 5. The CDR3 nucleotides are TGTGCCAGCAGTTCTAGCGGGAGGGCCGGGGAGACCCAGTACTTC. Translating it yields CASSSSGRAGETQYF.

The rearrangement joins TRBV7-9 to TRBJ2-1; D is unresolved. Germline assignment: CDR1 SEHNR and CDR2 FQNEAQ (reference sequence). There are 13 residues in the CDR3. The V end was cut by 5 bases, the J end by 15 bases, with 20 bases between. Here the CDR3 DNA reads TGTGCCAGCAGCCAAGATCTGGCTAGTAAGGTGTTCTTC. This gives the protein CASSQDLASKVFF.

The J gene is TRBJ2-5, the V gene TRBV5-1; the D gene is possibly TRBD1 (6 bases). Looked up from germline, CDR1 is SGHRS and CDR2 is YFSETQ. V lost 0 bases and J 1 base, leaving 7 bases between the germline ends. The CDR3 is 14 residues long. CDR3 nucleotides: TGCGCCAGCAGCTTGGGAGGGGGCCAAGAGACCCAGTACTTC. Residues: CASSLGGGQETQYF.

This chain links TRBV14 with TRBJ2-3; TRBD2 is a possible D gene (5 bases). The germline CDR1 and CDR2 sequences are SGHDN and FVKESK. V was trimmed by 0 bases and J by 5 bases, leaving 9 bases between them. The CDR3 covers 14 residues. The CDR3 nucleotides read TGTGCCAGCAGCCAAGAACTAGTTCTAGATACGCAGTATTTT. This translates into CASSQELVLDTQYF.

This clone was recorded a few times. J is TRBJ2-5 and V is TRBV4-3; no definite D call. Near its end, the DNA agrees better with TRBJ2-7, so the J call may be wrong. The CDR3 loop spans 12 amino acids. Looked up from germline, CDR1 is LGHNA and CDR2 is YSLEER. The CDR3 coding sequence is TGCGCCAGCAGCCCATTCCCCTACGAGCAGTACTTC. Translating it yields CASSPFPYEQYF.

As to this clone: Compared with germline, one end of the junction differs, possibly owing to a read error. The chain couples TRBV2 to TRBJ2-7; no clear D gene. The CDR3 sequence is 12 residues long. Germline V gives CDR1 SNHLY, CDR2 FYNNEI. The CDR3 nucleotides are TGTGCCAGCAGTGGGCAGGCCTATGAGCAGCACTTC. Translation gives CASSGQAYEQHF. The variable domain in full, completed from reference TRBV2 and TRBJ2-7, reads EPEVTQTPSHQVTQMGQEVILRCVPISNHLYFYWYRQILGQKVEFLVSFYNNEISEKSEIFDDQFSVERPDGSNFTLKIRSTKLEDSAMYFCASSGQAYEQHFGPGTRLTVT.

This chain joins TRBV7-9 and TRBJ1-5; no firm D call. This CDR3 is built from 13 residues. V was trimmed by 5 bases and J by 0 bases, leaving 5 bases between them. The germline CDR1 and CDR2 sequences are SEHNR and FQNEAQ (reference sequence). CDR3 amino acids: CASSPYSNQPQHF. CDR3 in DNA: TGTGCCAGCAGCCCCTATAGCAATCAGCCCCAGCATTTT.

The chain uses TRBV29-1 and TRBJ1-1; 7 bases map to TRBD1. CDR3 length: 16 amino acids. With V trimmed by 3 bases and J by 3 bases, 13 bases remained unmatched. The germline V gene encodes CDR1 SQVTM and CDR2 ANQGSEA. CDR3 DNA sequence: TGCAGCGTTGAGAAACGGCGTGCCAGGGGGGACACTGAAGCTTTCTTT. Encoded protein: CSVEKRRARGDTEAFF.

The chain couples TRBV28 to TRBJ2-7, with 7 positions matching TRBD1. With 6 bases clipped from V and 6 bases from J, the junction kept 11 bases outside the gene matches. Per germline, CDR1 MDHEN and CDR2 SYDVKM. There are 14 residues in the CDR3. The CDR3 sequence is CASSPRDRLSEQYF. CDR3 sequence (DNA): TGTGCCAGCAGCCCCCGGGACAGACTGTCCGAGCAGTACTTC.

The rearrangement links TRBV18 to TRBJ1-5; no firm D call. The V and J ends lost 6 bases and 5 bases respectively, with 11 bases between them. The CDR3 contains 13 residues. Germline V gene data show CDR1 as KGHSH and CDR2 as LQKENI. The CDR3 nucleotides are TGTGCCAGCTCCTCCGACACCTATCAGCCCCAGCATTTT. Amino acids: CASSSDTYQPQHF.